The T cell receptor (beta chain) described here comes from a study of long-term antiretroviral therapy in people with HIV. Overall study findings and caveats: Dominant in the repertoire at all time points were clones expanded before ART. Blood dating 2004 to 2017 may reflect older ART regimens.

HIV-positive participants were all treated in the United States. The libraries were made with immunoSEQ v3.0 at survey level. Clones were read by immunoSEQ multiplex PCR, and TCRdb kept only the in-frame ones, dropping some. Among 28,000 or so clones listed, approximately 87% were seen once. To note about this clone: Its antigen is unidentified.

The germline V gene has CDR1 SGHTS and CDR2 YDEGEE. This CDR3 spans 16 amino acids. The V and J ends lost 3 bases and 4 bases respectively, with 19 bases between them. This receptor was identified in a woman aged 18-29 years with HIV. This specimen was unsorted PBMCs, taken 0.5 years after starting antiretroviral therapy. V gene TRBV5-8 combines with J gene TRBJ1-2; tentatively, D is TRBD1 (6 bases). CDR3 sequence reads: CASSSGGTWPGYGYTF. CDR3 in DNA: TGTGCCAGCAGCTCGGGGGGGACATGGCCGGGCTATGGCTACACCTTC.